Presented here are 9 T cell receptor beta chains from one specimen sequenced in a study of T cells after yellow fever vaccination. TCRdb re-called the 5' RACE reads through MiXCR, storing one row per CDR3 protein. The data show over 70,000 distinct CDR3 sequences, just under 8% seen once. The input for sequencing was CD8+ T cells sorted from PBMCs, taken on the day of the yellow fever booster vaccination. The receptor set was obtained from a man aged 25 to 40 who received the YFV17D yellow fever vaccine.

This clonotype was picked up many times. The chain couples TRBV7-6 to TRBJ2-7; TRBD2 matches 8 bases. The germline V gene encodes CDR1 SGHVS and CDR2 FNYEAQ. The CDR3 totals 14 residues. Trimming cost V 6 bases and J 4 bases; bases outside gene matches: 8. CDR3 sequence (DNA): TGTGCCAGCAGTAAGAGCGGGAGTCAATACGAGCAGTACTTC. The encoded protein is CASSKSGSQYEQYF.

The chain carries TRBV7-9 and TRBJ2-1; 10 nucleotides agree with TRBD2. This CDR3 comprises 13 residues. Germline V CDR1 and CDR2: SEHNR, FQNEAQ (reference sequence). The J segment lost 9 bases and the V segment lost 8 bases, leaving 7 bases of the junction unmatched. For the CDR3, the DNA is TGTGCCAGCTTCAGCGGGAGGGGTGGTGAGCAGTTCTTC. It translates to CASFSGRGGEQFF.

This clonotype was detected only a few times. The chain uses TRBV7-8 and TRBJ2-7; 7 nucleotides match TRBD1. This CDR3 spans 12 amino acids. CDR1 SGHVS and CDR2 FQNEAQ come from the germline V gene. V gave up 6 bases and J gave up 3 bases; unmatched junction bases: 2. The CDR3 reads CASSRQGYEQYF. The CDR3 bases are TGTGCCAGCAGTCGACAGGGCTACGAGCAGTACTTC.

In this sample, this clonotype turned up many times. V is TRBV7-8 and J is TRBJ1-3, with D possibly matching TRBD1 (5 bases). The CDR3 loop spans 12 amino acids. CDR1 is SGHVS, CDR2 FQNEAQ, per germline. V shed 4 bases and J shed 13 bases, with 14 bases lying between them. DNA for the CDR3: TGTGCCAGCAGCTCTGGGTCGGGACGGATATATTTT. Translating it yields CASSSGSGRIYF.

The genes are TRBV12-3 or TRBV12-4 and TRBJ2-5; no definite D call. Trimming left V 4 bases short and J 3 bases short, with 12 bases between. This CDR3 contains 14 residues. For the CDR3, the DNA is TGTGCCAGCAGTTCCATCACAACTGAAGAGACCCAGTACTTC. Residues: CASSSITTEETQYF.

V is TRBV30 and J is TRBJ2-3, with 8 bases identical to TRBD1. This CDR3 is built from 14 residues. Looked up from germline, CDR1 is GTSNPN and CDR2 is SVGIG (reference sequence). J gave up 1 base and V 4 bases, and 4 bases lay outside the gene matches. The CDR3 DNA follows: TGTGCCTGGACCCTGGGACAGGGCACAGATACGCAGTATTTT. Protein sequence: CAWTLGQGTDTQYF.

This clonotype was counted many times. The J gene is TRBJ2-1, the V gene TRBV18; D is possibly TRBD2 (6 bases). Germline CDR1 is KGHSH and CDR2 is LQKENI. CDR3 size: 12 residues. Trimming took off 5 bases at V and 8 bases at J, with 10 bases between the two ends. Written as DNA, the CDR3 is TGTGCCAGCTCAGGTGGAGGGGATGAGCAGTTCTTC. Protein product: CASSGGGDEQFF.

This clonotype was seen a handful of times. This sequence joins TRBV11-2 and TRBJ2-3; the D gene could be TRBD1 or TRBD2 (6 bases each). CDR3 length: 17 amino acids. The V and J ends lost 1 base and 0 bases respectively, with 14 bases between them. Germline lookup yields CDR1 SGHAT and CDR2 FQNNGV. CDR3 in DNA: TGTGCCAGCAGCTTAGGCAAGGGGGGATCTAGCACAGATACGCAGTATTTT. It codes for CASSLGKGGSSTDTQYF.

This clonotype occurred many times. The V gene is TRBV20-1, the J gene TRBJ2-7; D might be TRBD1 (6 bases). V was shortened by 2 bases and J by 5 bases, with 13 bases between the two germline ends. The CDR3 totals 13 residues. Germline-derived CDR1 and CDR2 are DFQATT and SNEGSKA (reference sequence). CDR3 sequence (DNA): TGCAGTGCTAGATCCCAACAGGGAAACGAGCAGTACTTC. Residues: CSARSQQGNEQYF.